This T cell receptor beta chain was found in a study of T cell changes during pregnancy in multiple sclerosis. The method was immunoSEQ multiplex PCR; TCRdb's version includes in-frame clones alone and lacks a portion of them. The table includes just under 80,000 clones, approximately 95% detected once. To note about this clone: The same CDR3 can be traced to other DNA sequences in this sample.

Germline lookup yields CDR1 SGHRS and CDR2 YFSETQ. The CDR3 covers 14 residues. The junction had 1 base not matched to a gene; V was cut back by 0 bases and J by 7 bases. The sample in question was peripheral blood, obtained in the first trimester of pregnancy. This rearrangement joins TRBV5-1 to TRBJ2-1, with 10 bases lining up with TRBD2. This sequence originates from a female donor with multiple sclerosis, enrolled in a pregnancy study. The CDR3 coding sequence is TGCGCCAGCAGCTTGGGTAGCGGGGGGAATGAGCAGTTCTTC. It specifies CASSLGSGGNEQFF.